The text below deals with one T cell receptor beta chain. Under the authors' procedure: Amplification with reference gene primers provided the estimates of nucleated cell counts. Only in-frame clones appear in the TCRdb table, and some are missing; sequencing was by immunoSEQ multiplex PCR. V, J and clone size reflect that table, while D and trimming were determined from the DNA. This sample has around 20,000 clones, with around 92% found just once. This CDR3 is 12 amino acids long. Trimming cost V 3 bases and J 5 bases, with 7 bases left between them. These data belong to a study of blood T cell repertoires in COVID-19. The overall study: The study drew acute and convalescent COVID-19 samples from the United States, Italy and Spain. PBMCs, B-cell-depleted T cells, or T cells provided the cDNA or gDNA that made up the material.

This receptor was taken from a human donor in a cohort sampled during active COVID-19. The V call is TRBV12-3 or TRBV12-4, the J call TRBJ1-2, with D uncertain. The sequenced material came from peripheral blood. The CDR3 loop reads CASSLEQYGYTF. As DNA, the CDR3 is TGTGCCAGCAGTTTGGAACAGTATGGCTACACCTTC.